The present T cell receptor (beta chain) was sequenced within a study of control samples from healthy donors and cancer patients. The table came from immunoSEQ multiplex PCR; TCRdb's copy has only in-frame clones and leaves some out. Of about 130,000 clones listed, under 90% are singletons. The sequence came from a man aged 45-65 years with head and neck cancer. Sequencing used PBMCs.

The CDR3 DNA is TGTGCCAGCAGCCCGGACACCGGCTCTGGAAACACCATATATTTT. Translating gives CASSPDTGSGNTIYF. This chain connects TRBV7-2 to TRBJ1-3; tentative D call: TRBD1 (5 bases). This CDR3 has 15 amino acids. Deletions cut 5 bases from V and 0 bases from J, with 11 bases between. Germline CDR1 reads SGHTA; CDR2 reads FQGNSA.